The present TCR beta chain was sequenced within a study of cytomegalovirus exposure and HLA in healthy donors. Study results and caveats: The study labeled more than 150 TCR beta chains cytomegalovirus-associated. The classifier, whose performance was assessed in both the original and validation cohorts, reportedly diagnosed cytomegalovirus status with high specificity and sensitivity.

On this clone: Antigen specificity is unknown.

Data came from immunoSEQ multiplex PCR; TCRdb stores just in-frame clones and leaves some out. The top ten hold roughly 0.99% of the sample, which has some 270,000 clones, 80% to 90% seen once. The donors were part of the roughly 120-subject validation cohort, which stood apart from the approximately 670-subject first cohort. The sequence derives from a woman under 30 in good health and CMV-seronegative. The sequencing sample was made of PBMCs.

CDR3 region: CASRGRPGTGDDEQYF. The CDR3 nucleotides are TGTGCCAGCAGGGGGCGCCCCGGGACAGGGGATGACGAGCAGTACTTC. The chain carries TRBV5-6 and TRBJ2-7, with 10 bases aligning to TRBD1. The CDR3 runs 16 residues. In germline, CDR1 is SGHDT, CDR2 YYEEEE. J gave up 5 bases and V 5 bases, and 13 bases lay outside the gene matches.